Sequencing of this T cell receptor beta chain was carried out in a study of metastatic and nonmetastatic thyroid tumors. TCRdb re-analyzed the PCR reads through MiXCR. The repertoire holds approximately 30,000 clones, about 3.7% seen once, with approximately 3% in the top ten. In the case of this clone: With a much larger clone just one base away, this may be a read error.

No patient received treatment before thyroid surgery. The sample consisted of blood. The sequence derives from a male donor with papillary thyroid cancer or a benign thyroid nodule (not recorded which). Some clones in this sample may be carry-over from other donors' samples.

Here the CDR3 DNA reads TGTGCCAGCAATTACGACAGCCCAGGGGTTGGCTGCACCTTC. Translated, it gives CASNYDSPGVGCTF. The J gene is TRBJ1-2, the V gene TRBV6-5; the D gene is possibly TRBD1 (6 bases). CDR3 length: 14 residues. CDR1 and CDR2 from the germline V gene are MNHEY and SVGAGI.